These 20 T cell receptor beta chains originate from one sample sequenced in a study of immune characterization of retroperitoneal liposarcoma. From the PCR reads, TCRdb called clonotypes with MiXCR, one entry per CDR3 protein. The sample has 2,500 or so distinct CDR3 sequences, roughly 23% seen once. Sequencing was performed on tumor tissue. These TCRs come from a male donor with retroperitoneal liposarcoma.

In this sample, this clonotype is medium-sized. J is TRBJ2-1 and V is TRBV7-9; 7 nucleotides agree with TRBD1. The J segment lost 13 bases and the V segment lost 0 bases, leaving 9 bases of the junction unmatched. The CDR3 extends over 14 amino acids. CDR1 is SEHNR and CDR2 is FQNEAQ in the germline V gene (reference sequence). This chain's CDR3 is CASSLAEGAYIQFF. The CDR3 DNA is TGTGCCAGCAGCTTAGCAGAGGGGGCGTACATTCAGTTCTTC. The full variable domain, in which reference TRBV7-9 and TRBJ2-1 provide the parts outside the CDR3, is DTGVSQNPRHKITKRGQNVTFRCDPISEHNRLYWYRQTLGQGPEFLTYFQNEAQLEKSRLLSDRFSAERPKGSFSTLEIQRTEQGDSAMYLCASSLAEGAYIQFFGPGTRLTVL.

V usage is TRBV11-3 and J usage is TRBJ2-1, with TRBD1 identical over 7 bases. The CDR3 runs 12 residues. V shed 3 bases and J 10 bases; nucleotides not matched to a gene: 3. Germline V gene data show CDR1 as SGHNT and CDR2 as YENEEA. CDR3 protein: CASSFNRGEQFF. The CDR3 region has the DNA TGTGCCAGCAGCTTTAACAGGGGAGAGCAGTTCTTC.

The chain has TRBV12-3 or TRBV12-4 and TRBJ2-5; 7 nucleotides agree with TRBD2. The ends lost 2 bases at V and 2 bases at J; junction bases unmatched: 5. CDR3 length: 15 amino acids. The CDR3 is CASSLRGVRQETQYF. In nucleotides, the CDR3 is TGTGCCAGCAGTTTACGGGGGGTTAGGCAAGAGACCCAGTACTTC.

This clonotype qualifies as large. V gene TRBV6-1 combines with J gene TRBJ2-5, with D perhaps TRBD1 (5 bases). The CDR3 has 13 amino acids. V lost 10 bases and J lost 2, with 14 bases in between. Germline V gene lookup returns CDR1 MNHNS and CDR2 SASEGT. Written as DNA, the CDR3 is TGTGCCAACCGACAGTACCCACAAGAGACCCAGTACTTC. This codes for CANRQYPQETQYF.

This clonotype is labeled as large. J is TRBJ2-1 and V is TRBV6-1; the D is unclear. Germline V lookup: CDR1 MNHNS, CDR2 SASEGT. CDR3 length: 12 residues. V shed 5 bases and J shed 5 bases, with 7 bases lying between them. The CDR3 reads CASSLVDNEQFF. CDR3 bases: TGTGCCAGCAGTCTCGTGGACAATGAGCAGTTCTTC.

V is TRBV6-1 and J is TRBJ2-5, with TRBD2 identical over 8 bases. Trimming removed 7 bases from V and 11 bases from J; junction bases left unmatched: 12. The length of the CDR3 is 13 residues. Germline lookup yields CDR1 MNHNS and CDR2 SASEGT. The CDR3 here is CASTGTSLNEQYF. CDR3 nucleotide sequence: TGTGCCAGCACCGGGACTAGTTTAAATGAGCAGTACTTC.

This clonotype was recorded only once. A junction end diverges from the germline sequence, so it may reflect a read error. V and J are TRBV5-3 and TRBJ2-5; the D is unclear. TRBV5-3 belongs to the ORF category, with a function that is uncertain. The CDR3 is 13 amino acids. The CDR3 nucleotides are TGTGCCAGCAGCTTTCCAGGCCAAGAGACCCAGTACTTC. Translation: CASSFPGQETQYF.

The chain employs TRBV11-3 and TRBJ2-1; 11 bases map to TRBD2. CDR3 size: 14 residues. CDR1 SGHNT and CDR2 YENEEA come from the germline V gene. J gave up 9 bases and V 5 bases, and 6 bases lay outside the gene matches. The CDR3 reads CASSDRTSGLEQFF. In DNA form, the CDR3 reads TGTGCCAGCAGCGACCGGACTAGCGGGCTTGAGCAGTTCTTC.

This CDR3 reads CASSQDPGLVGQYF. CDR3 nucleotide sequence: TGCGCCAGCAGCCAAGATCCTGGACTGGTCGGGCAGTACTTC. V gene TRBV4-1 combines with J gene TRBJ2-1; perhaps TRBD2 as D (5 bases). Gene TRBJ2-7 matches the end of the DNA better, so the J call may be wrong. CDR1 is MGHRA, CDR2 YSYEKL, per germline. CDR3 length: 14 residues.

This clonotype was picked up many times. The V call is TRBV12-3 or TRBV12-4, the J call TRBJ2-3; 8 bases are shared with TRBD1. The CDR3 length is 16 residues. The V and J ends lost 5 bases and 2 bases, in that order; junction bases with no gene match: 9. As DNA, the CDR3 is TGTGCCAGCAGTCCCCGGACAGGGATACACACAGATACGCAGTATTTT. Amino acid sequence: CASSPRTGIHTDTQYF.

Relative to its sample, this clonotype is medium-sized. The CDR3 spells CASSSDGRDTQYF. The CDR3 DNA reads as TGTGCCAGCAGTTCCGACGGGAGAGATACGCAGTATTTT. V and J are TRBV12-3 or TRBV12-4 and TRBJ2-3, with D perhaps TRBD2 (6 bases). This CDR3 region has 13 residues. The germline V and J ends were trimmed by 4 bases and 5 bases, with 10 bases remaining between them.

The chain links TRBV25-1 to TRBJ1-2, with unresolved D. Trimming removed 3 bases from V and 6 bases from J, with 5 bases in between. Germline values: CDR1 MGHDK, CDR2 SYGVNS. This CDR3 has 11 amino acids. In DNA form, the CDR3 reads TGTGCCAGCAGTGAGGGTCATGGCTACACCTTC. The encoded protein is CASSEGHGYTF.

This clonotype was observed a handful of times. This sequence joins TRBV27 and TRBJ2-3; 10 bases are shared with TRBD2. The J call may be faulty, since TRBJ2-7 better matches the DNA end. CDR3 length equals 17 residues. Germline V gene sequence: CDR1 MNHEY, CDR2 SMNVEV (reference sequence). The CDR3 nucleotides are TGTGCCAGCAGTTTATCCCCCTCTAGCGGGAGAGCGAGAGAGCAGTACTTC. This sequence encodes CASSLSPSSGRAREQYF.

In its sample, this clonotype ranks as medium-sized (0.01 to 0.1%). The chain combines TRBV6-1 with TRBJ2-5, with D possibly TRBD2 on 5 matching bases. There are 13 residues in the CDR3. V was pared by 5 bases and J by 5 bases, with 12 bases between. The V gene's germline CDR1 is MNHNS and CDR2 SASEGT. For the CDR3, the DNA is TGTGCCAGCAGTTTGAGGGCGGTGGAGACCCAGTACTTC. Its protein is CASSLRAVETQYF.

This clonotype is categorized as large. This rearrangement joins TRBV27 to TRBJ2-1; D is perhaps TRBD2 (6 bases). Germline CDR1 and CDR2: MNHEY and SMNVEV (reference sequence). V was clipped by 8 bases and J by 7 bases, with 9 bases between them. This CDR3 region has 11 residues. CDR3 amino acids: CASGRGNEQFF. In DNA form, the CDR3 reads TGTGCCAGCGGGCGGGGAAATGAGCAGTTCTTC.

This clonotype is large. V is TRBV6-1 and J is TRBJ2-1; D gene uncertain. The assigned J gene may be wrong: the sequence end matches TRBJ2-7 better. CDR3 length: 12 amino acids. Germline CDR1 and CDR2: MNHNS and SASEGT. CDR3 region: CASSELVSEQYF. The CDR3 DNA follows: TGTGCCAGCAGTGAATTGGTGAGCGAGCAGTACTTC.

This rearrangement joins TRBV12-3 or TRBV12-4 to TRBJ1-5, with D unclear. V shed 6 bases and J shed 2 bases, with 14 bases lying between them. The CDR3 is 15 amino acids. The CDR3 protein is CASRSTKWGNQPQHF. The CDR3 nucleotides are TGTGCCAGCAGATCGACCAAGTGGGGCAATCAGCCCCAGCATTTT.

This clonotype was seen ten or more times. The rearrangement uses TRBV27 and TRBJ1-6; 7 nucleotides line up with TRBD1. Germline V gene data show CDR1 as MNHEY and CDR2 as SMNVEV (reference sequence). The V segment lost 5 bases and the J segment 8 bases; nucleotides outside the gene matches: 9. This CDR3 spans 15 amino acids. The CDR3 region is CASSEQIQGDSPLHF. The DNA of the CDR3 is TGTGCCAGCAGTGAACAGATTCAGGGGGATTCACCCCTCCACTTT.

This clonotype was detected many times. The CDR3 loop is CASALGSSYEQYF. CDR3 coding DNA: TGTGCTAGCGCCCTAGGCAGCTCCTACGAGCAGTACTTC. The genes are TRBV12-5 and TRBJ2-5; no clear D. The J call is doubtful: the DNA matches TRBJ2-7 better. The CDR3 sequence is 13 residues long. Germline V lookup: CDR1 LGHNT, CDR2 FRNRAP.

The gene calls are TRBV6-5 and TRBJ2-1, with 7 nucleotides matching TRBD2. The DNA end favors TRBJ2-7, so the J call may be wrong. The CDR3 totals 14 residues. Per the germline V gene, CDR1 is MNHEY and CDR2 is SVGAGI. The CDR3 DNA reads TGTGCCAGCAAAAGGGCGGGAGTAAGGAATGAGCAGTACTTC. It specifies CASKRAGVRNEQYF.